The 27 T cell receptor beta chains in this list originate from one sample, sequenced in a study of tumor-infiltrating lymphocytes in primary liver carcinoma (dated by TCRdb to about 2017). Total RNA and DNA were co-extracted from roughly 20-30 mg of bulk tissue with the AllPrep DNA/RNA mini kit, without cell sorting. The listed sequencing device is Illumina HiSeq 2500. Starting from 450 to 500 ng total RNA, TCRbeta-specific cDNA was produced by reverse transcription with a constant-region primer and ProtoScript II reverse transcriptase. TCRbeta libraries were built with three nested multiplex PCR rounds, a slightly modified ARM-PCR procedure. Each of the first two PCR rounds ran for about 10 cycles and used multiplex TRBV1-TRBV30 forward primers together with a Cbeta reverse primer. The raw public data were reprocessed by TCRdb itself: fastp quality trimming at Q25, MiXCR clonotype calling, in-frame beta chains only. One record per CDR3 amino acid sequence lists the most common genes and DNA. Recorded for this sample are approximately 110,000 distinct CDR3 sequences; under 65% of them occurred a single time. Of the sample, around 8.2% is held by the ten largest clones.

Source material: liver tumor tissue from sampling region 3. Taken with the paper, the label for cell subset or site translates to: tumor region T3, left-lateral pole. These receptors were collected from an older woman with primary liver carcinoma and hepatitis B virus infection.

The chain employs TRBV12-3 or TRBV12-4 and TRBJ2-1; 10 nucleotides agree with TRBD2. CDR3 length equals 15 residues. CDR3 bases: TGTGCAAGCGGTTTATTCGCTAGCGGGAGCTATGAGCAGTTCTTC. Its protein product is CASGLFASGSYEQFF.

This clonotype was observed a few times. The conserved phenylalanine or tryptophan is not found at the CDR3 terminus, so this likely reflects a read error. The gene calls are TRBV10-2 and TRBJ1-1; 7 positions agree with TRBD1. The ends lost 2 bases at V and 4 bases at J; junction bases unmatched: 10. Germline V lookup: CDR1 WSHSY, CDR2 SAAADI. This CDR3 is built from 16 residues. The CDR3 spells CASSEQLGTVPTEAFS. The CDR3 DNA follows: TGCGCCAGCAGTGAGCAGCTCGGGACAGTCCCCACTGAAGCTTTCTCT.

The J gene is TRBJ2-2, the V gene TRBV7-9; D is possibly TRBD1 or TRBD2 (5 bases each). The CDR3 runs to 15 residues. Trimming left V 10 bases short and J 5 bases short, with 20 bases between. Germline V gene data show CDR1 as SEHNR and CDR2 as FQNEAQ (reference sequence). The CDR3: CAISYGDVGTGELFF. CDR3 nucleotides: TGTGCCATCAGTTATGGGGACGTCGGGACCGGGGAGCTGTTTTTT.

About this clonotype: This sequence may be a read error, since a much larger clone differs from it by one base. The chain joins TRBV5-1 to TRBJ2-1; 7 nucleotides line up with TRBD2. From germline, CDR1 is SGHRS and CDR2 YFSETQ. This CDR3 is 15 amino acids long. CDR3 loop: CSSSLSAGVGGEQFF. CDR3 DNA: TGCTCCAGCAGCTTGAGTGCGGGAGTGGGTGGTGAGCAGTTCTTC. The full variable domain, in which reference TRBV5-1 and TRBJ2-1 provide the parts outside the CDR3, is KAGVTQTPRYLIKTRGQQVTLSCSPISGHRSVSWYQQTPGQGLQFLFEYFSETQRNKGNFPGRFSGRQFSNSRSEMNVSTLELGDSALYLCSSSLSAGVGGEQFFGPGTRLTVL.

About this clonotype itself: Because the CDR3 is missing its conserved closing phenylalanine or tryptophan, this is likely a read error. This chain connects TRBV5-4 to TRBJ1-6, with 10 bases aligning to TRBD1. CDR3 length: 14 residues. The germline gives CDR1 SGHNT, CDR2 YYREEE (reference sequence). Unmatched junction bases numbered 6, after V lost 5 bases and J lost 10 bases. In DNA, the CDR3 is TGTGCCAGCAGTTCCGACAGGGGGCTCTCACCCCTCCACGTT. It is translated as CASSSDRGLSPLHV.

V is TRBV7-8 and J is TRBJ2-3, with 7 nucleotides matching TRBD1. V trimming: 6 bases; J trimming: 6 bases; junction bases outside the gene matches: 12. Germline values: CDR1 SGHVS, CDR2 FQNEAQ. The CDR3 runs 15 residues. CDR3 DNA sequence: TGTGCCAGCAGTAAGGGACAGTTGATCTGGGATACGCAGTATTTT. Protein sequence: CASSKGQLIWDTQYF.

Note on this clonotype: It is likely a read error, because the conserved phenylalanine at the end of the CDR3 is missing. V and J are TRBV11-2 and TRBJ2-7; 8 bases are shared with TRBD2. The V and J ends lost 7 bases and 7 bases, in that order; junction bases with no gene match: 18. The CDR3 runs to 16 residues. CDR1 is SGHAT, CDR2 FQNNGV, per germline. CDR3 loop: CASTAPGREVRGEQYL. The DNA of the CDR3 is TGTGCCAGCACGGCTCCTGGGCGGGAGGTAAGGGGGGAGCAGTACTTA.

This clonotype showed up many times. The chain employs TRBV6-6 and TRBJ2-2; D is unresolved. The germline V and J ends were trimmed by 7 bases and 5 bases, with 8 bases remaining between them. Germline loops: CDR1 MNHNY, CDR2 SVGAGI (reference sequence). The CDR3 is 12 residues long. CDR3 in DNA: TGTGCCAGCACCCCATTGACCGGGGAGCTGTTTTTT. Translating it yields CASTPLTGELFF.

The CDR3 bases are TGTGCCAGCAGCTTACTAGTAGGTTACTCTGGGGCCAACGTCCTGACTTTC. Its protein product is CASSLLVGYSGANVLTF. The chain carries TRBV7-9 and TRBJ2-6, with unresolved D. This CDR3 region has 17 residues. The ends were cut back, 2 bases at V and 0 bases at J, with 11 bases in the middle. Germline assignment: CDR1 SEHNR and CDR2 FQNEAQ (reference sequence).

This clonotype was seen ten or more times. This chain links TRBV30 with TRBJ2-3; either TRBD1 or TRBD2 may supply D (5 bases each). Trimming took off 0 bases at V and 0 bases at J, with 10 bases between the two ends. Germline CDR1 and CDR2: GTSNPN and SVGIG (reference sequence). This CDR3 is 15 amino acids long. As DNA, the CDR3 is TGTGCCTGGAGTGTACGAGGGACCAGCACAGATACGCAGTATTTT. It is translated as CAWSVRGTSTDTQYF.

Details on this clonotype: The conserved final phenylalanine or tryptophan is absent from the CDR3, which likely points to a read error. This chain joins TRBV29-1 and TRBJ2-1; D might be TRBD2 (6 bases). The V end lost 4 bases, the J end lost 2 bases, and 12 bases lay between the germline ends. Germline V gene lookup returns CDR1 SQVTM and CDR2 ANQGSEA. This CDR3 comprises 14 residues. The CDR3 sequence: CSVAGGTTYNEQFI. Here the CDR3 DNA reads TGCAGCGTTGCTGGCGGGACGACCTACAATGAGCAGTTCATC.

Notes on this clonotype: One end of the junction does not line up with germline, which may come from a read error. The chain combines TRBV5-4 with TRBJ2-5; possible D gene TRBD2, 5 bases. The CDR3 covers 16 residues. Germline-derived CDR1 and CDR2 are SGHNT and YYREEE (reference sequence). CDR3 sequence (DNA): TGTGCCAGCAGTCGTATTGGACTGTCCGTTCAAGAGACCCAGTATTTC. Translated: CASSRIGLSVQETQYF.

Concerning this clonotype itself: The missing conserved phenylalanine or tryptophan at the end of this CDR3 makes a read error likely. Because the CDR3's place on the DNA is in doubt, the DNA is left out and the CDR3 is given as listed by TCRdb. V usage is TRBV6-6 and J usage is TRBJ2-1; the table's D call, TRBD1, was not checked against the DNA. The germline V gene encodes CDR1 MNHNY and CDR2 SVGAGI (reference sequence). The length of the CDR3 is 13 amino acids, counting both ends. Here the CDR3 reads CASSKGQGREQLL.

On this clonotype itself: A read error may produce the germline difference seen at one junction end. The CDR3 reads CASSLMSGLAYNERFF. For the CDR3, the DNA is TGTGCCAGCAGCTTAATGTCAGGCCTCGCCTACAATGAGCGGTTCTTC. This sequence joins TRBV7-2 and TRBJ2-1; no definite D call. Germline-derived CDR1 and CDR2 are SGHTA and FQGNSA. The CDR3 has 16 residues.

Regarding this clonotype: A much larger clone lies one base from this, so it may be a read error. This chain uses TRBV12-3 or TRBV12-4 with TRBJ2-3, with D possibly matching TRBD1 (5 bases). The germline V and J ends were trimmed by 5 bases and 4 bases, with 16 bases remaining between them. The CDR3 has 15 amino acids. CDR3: CASSTYRCHADTQYF. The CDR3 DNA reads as TGTGCCAGCAGTACCTACAGGTGTCATGCAGATACGCAGTATTTT.

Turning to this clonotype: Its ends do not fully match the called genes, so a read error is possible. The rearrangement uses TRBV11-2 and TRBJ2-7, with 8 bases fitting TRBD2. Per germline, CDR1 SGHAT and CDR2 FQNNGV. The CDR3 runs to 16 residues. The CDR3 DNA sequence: TGTGCCAGCAGCTTGTCGGGACCGGGAGGGCCCTACGGGCAGTACTTC. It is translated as CASSLSGPGGPYGQYF. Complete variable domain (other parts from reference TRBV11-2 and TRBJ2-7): EAGVAQSPRYKIIEKRQSVAFWCNPISGHATLYWYQQILGQGPKLLIQFQNNGVVDDSQLPKDRFSAERLKGVDSTLKIQPAKLEDSAVYLCASSLSGPGGPYGQYFGPGTRLTVT.

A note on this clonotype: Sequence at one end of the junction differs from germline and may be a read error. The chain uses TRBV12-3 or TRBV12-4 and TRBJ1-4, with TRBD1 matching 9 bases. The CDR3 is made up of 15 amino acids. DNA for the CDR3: TGTGTCAGCAGCCCGGGACAGGGTACTAATGAAAAACTGCTTTTT. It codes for CVSSPGQGTNEKLLF.

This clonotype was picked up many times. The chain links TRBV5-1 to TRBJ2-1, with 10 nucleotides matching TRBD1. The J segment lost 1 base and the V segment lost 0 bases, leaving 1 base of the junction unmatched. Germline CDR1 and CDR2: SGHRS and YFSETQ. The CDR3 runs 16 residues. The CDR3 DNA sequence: TGCGCCAGCAGCTTGGGGACAGGGGGGTCCTACAATGAGCAGTTCTTC. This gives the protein CASSLGTGGSYNEQFF.

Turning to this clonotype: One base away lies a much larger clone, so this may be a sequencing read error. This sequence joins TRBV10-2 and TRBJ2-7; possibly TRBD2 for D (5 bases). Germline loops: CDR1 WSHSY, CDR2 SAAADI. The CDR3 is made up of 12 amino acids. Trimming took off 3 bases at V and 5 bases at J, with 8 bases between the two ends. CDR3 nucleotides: TGCGCCAGCAGTGAACGGACTGACGAGCAGTACTTC. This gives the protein CASSERTDEQYF.

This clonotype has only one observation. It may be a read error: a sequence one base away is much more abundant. The CDR3 protein is CASSLSGDPIEAFF. The CDR3 DNA is TGTGCCAGCAGTTTAAGCGGGGACCCCATTGAAGCTTTCTTT. The rearrangement joins TRBV28 to TRBJ1-1; TRBD1 is a possible D gene (5 bases). The CDR3 has 14 residues. The germline V and J ends were trimmed by 2 bases and 7 bases, with 14 bases remaining between them. Looked up from germline, CDR1 is MDHEN and CDR2 is SYDVKM.

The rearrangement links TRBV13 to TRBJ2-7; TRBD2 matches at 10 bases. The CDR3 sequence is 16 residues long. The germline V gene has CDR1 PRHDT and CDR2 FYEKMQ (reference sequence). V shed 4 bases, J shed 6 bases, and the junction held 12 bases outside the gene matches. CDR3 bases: TGTGCCAGCAGCTCAGATGGGACTAGCGTGAGTCCCGAGCAGTACTTC. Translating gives CASSSDGTSVSPEQYF.

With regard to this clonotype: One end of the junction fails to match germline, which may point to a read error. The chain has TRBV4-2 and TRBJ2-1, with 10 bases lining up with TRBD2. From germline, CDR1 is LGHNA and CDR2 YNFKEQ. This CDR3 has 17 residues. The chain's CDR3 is CASSQPATGLASNGQFF. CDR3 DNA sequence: TGCGCCAGCAGCCAACCGGCCACGGGACTAGCGAGCAATGGGCAGTTCTTC.

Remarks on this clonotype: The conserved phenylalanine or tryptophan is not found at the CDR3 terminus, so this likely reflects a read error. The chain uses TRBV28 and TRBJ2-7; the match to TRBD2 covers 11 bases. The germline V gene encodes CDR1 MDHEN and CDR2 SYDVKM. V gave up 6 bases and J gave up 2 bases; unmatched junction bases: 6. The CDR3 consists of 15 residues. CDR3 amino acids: CASRSPTSGAYEQYY. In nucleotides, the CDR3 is TGTGCCAGCAGATCTCCGACTAGCGGGGCCTACGAGCAGTACTAC.

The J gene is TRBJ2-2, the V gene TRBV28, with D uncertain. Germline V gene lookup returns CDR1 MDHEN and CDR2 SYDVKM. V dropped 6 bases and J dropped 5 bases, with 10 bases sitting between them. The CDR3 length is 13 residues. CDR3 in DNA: TGTGCCAGCAGGCAGGATAGAACCGGGGAGCTGTTTTTT. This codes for CASRQDRTGELFF.

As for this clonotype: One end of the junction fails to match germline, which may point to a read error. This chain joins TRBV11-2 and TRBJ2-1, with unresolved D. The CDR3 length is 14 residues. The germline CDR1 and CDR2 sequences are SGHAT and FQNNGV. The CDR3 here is CASSLLPIYNEQLF. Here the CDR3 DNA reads TGTGCCAGCAGCTTATTACCTATCTACAATGAGCAACTCTTC.

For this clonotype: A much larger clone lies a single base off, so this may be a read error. The CDR3 DNA reads TGCAGCGTTGCGAGGGGAATTCAAGAGACCCAGTACTTC. The encoded protein is CSVARGIQETQYF. V is TRBV29-1 and J is TRBJ2-5; D tentatively reads TRBD1 or TRBD2 (5 bases each). The CDR3 consists of 13 residues. Germline values: CDR1 SQVTM, CDR2 ANQGSEA. The V end lost 4 bases, the J end lost 2 bases, and 11 bases lay between the germline ends. Drawing the rest from reference TRBV29-1 and TRBJ2-5, the complete variable domain is SAVISQKPSRDICQRGTSLTIQCQVDSQVTMMFWYRQQPGQSLTLIATANQGSEATYESGFVIDKFPISRPNLTFSTLTVSNMSPEDSSIYLCSVARGIQETQYFGPGTRLLVL.

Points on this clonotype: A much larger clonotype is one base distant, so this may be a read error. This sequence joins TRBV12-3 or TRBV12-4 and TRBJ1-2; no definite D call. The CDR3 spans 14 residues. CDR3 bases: TGTGCCAGCAGTACATCCTTCGCCAACTATGGCTACATCTTC. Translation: CASSTSFANYGYIF.